These 6 T cell receptor beta chains came from one sample sequenced in a study of T-cell memory formation after mild COVID-19. TCRdb recomputed calls from the 5' RACE reads with MiXCR, one row per CDR3 protein. The sample shows roughly 40,000 distinct CDR3 sequences, roughly 7.2% of them seen only once. Sequencing was done on a sample of PBMCs or a T cell subset sorted from them (not recorded which). The receptors were sampled from an adult who had mild COVID-19 (a few samples of this study predate the infection). Cell type and time point are not known.

This clonotype was observed many times. The J gene is TRBJ2-7, the V gene TRBV15; the match to TRBD1 covers 7 bases. V was pared by 6 bases and J by 2 bases, with 10 bases of the junction left unmatched. The length of the CDR3 is 15 residues. Germline loops: CDR1 LNHNV, CDR2 YYDKDF (reference sequence). Here the CDR3 DNA reads TGTGCCACCAGAGGAATACAGGGGCGCACCTACGAGCAGTACTTC. It encodes CATRGIQGRTYEQYF.

This clonotype occurred many times. CDR3 coding DNA: TGTGCCAGCCAGGTTACCGCCTCCTACAATGAGCAGTTCTTC. It yields the protein CASQVTASYNEQFF. The chain is built from TRBV7-2 and TRBJ2-1, with no clear D. Germline CDR1 reads SGHTA; CDR2 reads FQGNSA. This CDR3 region has 14 residues. V was clipped by 8 bases and J by 0 bases, with 11 bases between them.

The table lists this clonotype with many counts. The gene calls are TRBV7-3 and TRBJ2-3; D might be TRBD2 (5 bases). Trimming removed 5 bases at V and 2 bases at J, with 17 bases between. Germline CDR1 is SGHTA and CDR2 is FQGTGA. This CDR3 comprises 16 residues. The CDR3 DNA reads TGTGCCAGCAGCCAAGGTCGAGGACTTAACACAGATACGCAGTATTTT. Translation: CASSQGRGLNTDTQYF.

The chain has TRBV7-6 and TRBJ2-7; the match to TRBD2 covers 13 bases. Germline V gene data show CDR1 as SGHVS and CDR2 as FNYEAQ. CDR3 size: 14 residues. V shed 7 bases and J 4 bases; nucleotides not matched to a gene: 4. As DNA, the CDR3 is TGTGCCAGCAACCTACTAGCGGGAGGGTACGAGCAGTACTTC. This translates into CASNLLAGGYEQYF.

This clonotype is judged medium-sized (0.01 to 0.1%). The CDR3 DNA sequence: TGCGCCAGCAGCTTGGATCCGGAGAACAATGAGCAGTTCTTC. Its protein product is CASSLDPENNEQFF. The J gene is TRBJ2-1, the V gene TRBV5-1; D remains ambiguous. This CDR3 is 14 amino acids long. The V end lost 0 bases, the J end lost 5 bases, and 9 bases lay between the germline ends. Germline loops: CDR1 SGHRS, CDR2 YFSETQ.

This clonotype was seen many times. V and J are TRBV4-2 and TRBJ2-7; a possible D gene is TRBD1 (5 bases). CDR1 LGHNA and CDR2 YNFKEQ come from the germline V gene. The CDR3 sequence is 15 residues long. V gave up 1 base and J gave up 3 bases, with 13 bases separating them. Here the CDR3 reads CASSQGSQGNYEQYF. CDR3 in DNA: TGTGCCAGCAGCCAAGGGTCCCAGGGAAACTACGAGCAGTACTTC.